The clone carrying this T cell receptor (beta chain) was observed many times. Its cognate antigen is unknown. This CDR3 spans 14 amino acids. Germline CDR1 SGHAT, CDR2 FQNNGV. V was shortened by 8 bases and J by 1 base, with 12 bases between the two germline ends. Sorted naive CD8 T cells, 20,000 to 1,000,000, were sequenced from 10%, 30% or 50% RNA. Sorting selected naive CD8 T cells with a CD8+CD4-CCR7+CD45RA+ phenotype. TCRdb re-analysed the PCR reads in MiXCR, keeping a single row per CDR3 protein. This table holds 97,000 or so distinct CDR3 sequences, 20% to 30% found once. This sample is drawn from a study of molecular identifiers for immune sequencing clone quantification. Study in general: Four of five splits of RNA from about 20,000 or 100,000 naive CD8 cells were sequenced in replicates. The study, taken as a whole, reports: Clones above 20 RNA copies contained over 98% of effector molecules but under 1% of naive ones.

V is TRBV11-2 and J is TRBJ2-1; no reliable D call. Sequenced sample: naive CD8+ T cells from blood, with Jurkat cell RNA spiked in. Regarding subset: FACS-sorted CD8+CD4-CCR7+CD45RA+ naive T cells. This sequence was found in a human donor in good health. Some libraries in this study had Jurkat cell RNA spiked in. The CDR3 sequence is CASYGTESYNEQFF. CDR3 DNA: TGTGCCAGCTACGGAACGGAGTCCTACAATGAGCAGTTCTTC.